Given below is one T cell receptor beta chain in context. No antigen is known for it. This sample is part of a study of T cells in Graves' hyperthyroidism and ophthalmopathy. Findings of the study overall: Separating ophthalmopathy from stable hyperthyroidism was achieved by a 13 V-J model.

Germline V CDR1 and CDR2: MNHEY, SVGAGI. Germline trimming cut 8 bases from V and 0 bases from J; bases unmatched to any gene: 10. This CDR3 is 15 amino acids long. Using RNA transcripts as the source, TCR beta CDR3 regions were amplified. The TCR CDR3 first-round RT-PCR relied on the HTBI primer set. TCRdb redid the calling of the multiplex PCR reads with MiXCR, one entry per CDR3 protein. The sample records roughly 56,000 distinct CDR3 sequences, approximately 50% being singletons. The diagnostic basis comprised clinical symptoms, serum thyroxine and TRAb, thyroid ultrasound and orbital computed tomography.

This clonotype was sampled from a young woman with Graves' ophthalmopathy. V gene TRBV6-5 combines with J gene TRBJ2-7; 7 bases fit TRBD1. Sample: blood. The CDR3 reads CASGQQGEPSYEQYF. DNA of the CDR3: TGTGCCAGCGGACAGCAGGGGGAACCCTCCTACGAGCAGTACTTC.